This TCR beta chain was captured in a study of cytomegalovirus exposure and HLA in healthy donors. Germline CDR1 reads MGHDK; CDR2 reads SYGVNS. This CDR3 is 18 amino acids long. The trim removed 4 bases at V and 4 bases at J, leaving 13 bases unmatched. PCR was performed using 60 Vbeta and 13 Jbeta primers. The data were produced by immunoSEQ multiplex PCR, yet TCRdb's version contains in-frame clones alone and is incomplete. Here the sample spans some 130,000 clones, approximately 61% being singletons. This clonotype was sampled from a man aged 30-40 years in good health and CMV-seropositive. The sequencing input was PBMCs. The chain employs TRBV25-1 and TRBJ1-4; 9 nucleotides agree with TRBD1. This CDR3 is CASSGSPGTGLSNEKLFF. The DNA of the CDR3 is TGTGCCAGCAGTGGCAGTCCCGGGACAGGGTTGAGTAATGAAAAACTGTTTTTT.